This passage covers 27 T cell receptor beta chains from one sample sequenced in a study of blood T cells in healthy people across ages. Next came a second PCR, run for roughly 6 to 11 cycles, which used a sample-barcoded 5' primer along with a J-beta primer mix. MiXCR was run by TCRdb on the 5' RACE reads, yielding one entry per CDR3 protein. The sample includes under 1,000,000 distinct CDR3 sequences, 35% to 40% of them seen just once. The sequenced sample was blood. Source of these receptors: a man aged 18-30 years in good health.

This clonotype appeared many times. The rearrangement joins TRBV4-1 to TRBJ1-6, with 7 bases matching TRBD1. There are 16 residues in the CDR3. V shed 3 bases, J shed 6 bases, and the junction held 8 bases outside the gene matches. CDR1 MGHRA and CDR2 YSYEKL come from the germline V gene. CDR3 residues: CASSHDGQALNSPLHF. DNA for the CDR3: TGCGCCAGCAGCCACGATGGACAGGCACTTAATTCACCCCTCCACTTT.

This clonotype was detected ten times or more. V usage is TRBV6-5 and J usage is TRBJ1-2; D might be TRBD1 (5 bases). V lost 7 bases and J lost 8, with 17 bases in between. This CDR3 is 13 amino acids long. Germline loops: CDR1 MNHEY, CDR2 SVGAGI. DNA for the CDR3: TGTGCCAGCACCCCAGGGCGGATGCAGGGCTACACCTTC. Protein sequence: CASTPGRMQGYTF.

The table lists this clonotype with many counts. This chain uses TRBV20-1 with TRBJ2-3; TRBD2 agrees at 7 bases. The germline V gene has CDR1 DFQATT and CDR2 SNEGSKA (reference sequence). CDR3 size: 14 residues. V lost 0 bases, J lost 11 bases, and 11 bases stayed unmatched. DNA of the CDR3: TGCAGTGCTAGAGATGGAGGAGCGGGGTTGAAGCAGTATTTT. This sequence encodes CSARDGGAGLKQYF.

This clonotype was counted only a few times. V is TRBV12-3 or TRBV12-4 and J is TRBJ1-4; D unclear. This CDR3 spans 14 amino acids. V was trimmed by 7 bases and J by 3 bases, leaving 12 bases between them. DNA for the CDR3: TGTGCCAGCACACGGGCGGGATCTAATGAAAAACTGTTTTTT. This translates into CASTRAGSNEKLFF.

This clonotype turned up a few times. The chain combines TRBV12-3 or TRBV12-4 with TRBJ2-4; the match to TRBD1 covers 7 bases. The J segment lost 11 bases and the V segment lost 5 bases, leaving 6 bases of the junction unmatched. The CDR3 length is 12 residues. This CDR3 is CASSLDRVVQYF. DNA of the CDR3: TGTGCCAGCAGTCTCGACAGGGTGGTTCAGTACTTC.

A few counts support this clonotype. J is TRBJ1-1 and V is TRBV6-2 or TRBV6-3; TRBD1 might be the D (5 bases). The V end was cut by 5 bases, the J end by 1 base, with 8 bases between. Germline V gene lookup returns CDR1 MNHEY and CDR2 SVGEGT. The CDR3 is 13 amino acids. The CDR3 here is CASSRGWNTEAFF. The CDR3 coding sequence is TGTGCCAGCAGTCGGGGGTGGAACACTGAAGCTTTCTTT.

This chain joins TRBV21-1 and TRBJ1-6; TRBD1, the table's D call, lacks a check against the DNA. TRBV21-1 is annotated as a pseudogene. The CDR3 loop spans 21 amino acids. The CDR3 region is CASSKGIRVRDDLSYNSPLHF. The DNA for the CDR3 is TGTGCCAGCAGCAAAGGAATCCGCGTTCGGGACGACCTCTCCTATAATTCACCCCTCCACTTT.

The chain links TRBV29-1 to TRBJ2-7; 11 nucleotides agree with TRBD2. After removal of 3 bases from V and 7 bases from J, the junction contained 11 bases not matched to a gene. The germline V gene encodes CDR1 SQVTM and CDR2 ANQGSEA. The CDR3 has 15 residues. The CDR3 reads CSVEATSGGIDEQYF. The CDR3 DNA sequence: TGCAGCGTTGAGGCAACTAGCGGGGGTATCGATGAGCAGTACTTC.

V usage is TRBV30 and J usage is TRBJ1-3; tentative D call: TRBD1 (6 bases). This CDR3 comprises 13 residues. CDR1 and CDR2 from the germline V gene are GTSNPN and SVGIG (reference sequence). With 4 bases removed from V and 1 base from J, the gap between germline ends came to 8 bases. The CDR3 DNA sequence: TGTGCCTGGACCACAGGGTCTGGAAACACCATATATTTT. It codes for CAWTTGSGNTIYF.

This clonotype was seen a few times. The rearrangement links TRBV4-1 to TRBJ2-1; no firm D call. Trimming stripped 1 base from V and 2 bases from J, with 15 bases between. This CDR3 spans 17 amino acids. Looked up from germline, CDR1 is MGHRA and CDR2 is YSYEKL. This CDR3 reads CASSQGFLRDTYNEQFF. The CDR3 nucleotides read TGCGCCAGCAGCCAAGGGTTTCTGAGAGATACCTACAATGAGCAGTTCTTC.

V usage is TRBV27 and J usage is TRBJ1-2, with 8 bases lining up with TRBD1. CDR1 MNHEY and CDR2 SMNVEV come from the germline V gene (reference sequence). The CDR3 totals 14 residues. Unmatched junction bases numbered 7, after V lost 6 bases and J lost 4 bases. CDR3 nucleotide sequence: TGTGCCAGCAGGCGACAGGGGCCTATCTATGGCTACACCTTC. Its protein is CASRRQGPIYGYTF.

This clonotype was counted only a few times. The chain recombines TRBV14 with TRBJ2-2; no definite D call. Trimming left V 2 bases short and J 7 bases short, with 5 bases between. CDR1 is SGHDN, CDR2 FVKESK, per germline. The CDR3 consists of 12 residues. The CDR3 DNA reads TGTGCCAGCAGCCAAACGGACGGGGAGCTGTTTTTT. It codes for CASSQTDGELFF.

This chain connects TRBV6-5 to TRBJ2-3; tentative D call: TRBD2 (5 bases). CDR3 size: 14 residues. Germline-derived CDR1 and CDR2 are MNHEY and SVGAGI. V was cut by 5 bases and J by 4 bases, with 13 bases left in between. The chain's CDR3 is CASSLELGSDTQYF. The DNA for the CDR3 is TGTGCCAGCAGTCTTGAACTAGGCTCAGATACGCAGTATTTT.

This clonotype turned up a few times. The V call is TRBV5-1, the J call TRBJ2-1, with D perhaps matching TRBD2 (5 bases). Germline V gene lookup returns CDR1 SGHRS and CDR2 YFSETQ. The CDR3 consists of 15 residues. V lost 0 bases to trimming and J lost 5 bases, with 12 bases between them. The CDR3 reads CASSLAGGYDNEQFF. The CDR3 bases are TGCGCCAGCAGCTTGGCCGGCGGGTACGACAATGAGCAGTTCTTC.

This clonotype has only one observation. Its ends do not fully match the called genes, so a read error is possible. The rearrangement links TRBV4-3 to TRBJ2-7; maybe TRBD2 (7 bases). This CDR3 comprises 15 residues. Germline V lookup: CDR1 LGHNA, CDR2 YSLEER. The CDR3 protein is CASSQDRGGRYVQYF. CDR3 sequence (DNA): TGCGCCAGCAGCCAAGATAGGGGGGGGCGTTACGTGCAGTACTTC.

This clonotype was seen a handful of times. The chain is built from TRBV20-1 and TRBJ2-1; 12 nucleotides agree with TRBD1. This CDR3 is built from 15 residues. The V gene's germline CDR1 is DFQATT and CDR2 SNEGSKA (reference sequence). Germline trimming cut 0 bases from V and 8 bases from J; bases unmatched to any gene: 5. CDR3 bases: TGCAGTGCTAGAGAGGGGGGACAGGGGGCGTATGAGCAGTTCTTC. This gives the protein CSAREGGQGAYEQFF.

To note about this clonotype: Being one base from a much bigger clone, this may be a read error. This chain's CDR3 is CASSQDQQGNTPLHF. CDR3 nucleotide sequence: TGCGCCAGCAGCCAAGATCAACAGGGAAATACACCCCTCCACTTT. The rearrangement links TRBV4-3 to TRBJ1-6; D may be TRBD1 (6 bases). Trimming removed 0 bases from V and 11 bases from J, with 14 bases in between. This CDR3 is built from 15 residues. Germline CDR1 reads LGHNA; CDR2 reads YSLEER.

The chain employs TRBV4-2 and TRBJ2-5; 9 bases line up with TRBD1. The last part of the DNA fits TRBJ2-1 better; the J call may be wrong. The CDR3 has 19 residues. The germline V gene has CDR1 LGHNA and CDR2 YNFKEQ. The DNA for the CDR3 is TGTGCCAGCAGCCCTACAGGGGGCGACCCTGCCCTGTACCAAGAGACCCAGTTCTTC. Protein sequence: CASSPTGGDPALYQETQFF.

To note about this clonotype: A much larger clonotype is one base distant, so this may be a read error. The chain joins TRBV7-2 to TRBJ2-1; 11 positions agree with TRBD2. TRBJ2-7 matches the DNA end more closely, so the J call is doubtful. This CDR3 comprises 17 residues. CDR1 SGHTA and CDR2 FQGNSA come from the germline V gene. CDR3 region: CASSFGLAGRLSDEQYF. The CDR3 DNA sequence: TGTGCCAGCAGCTTCGGACTAGCGGGCCGGTTAAGCGATGAGCAGTACTTC.

This clonotype has a count of ten or more. CDR3 sequence reads: CASSLQSSGANVLTF. Written as DNA, the CDR3 is TGTGCCAGCAGTCTACAGAGCTCTGGGGCCAACGTCCTGACTTTC. The chain employs TRBV28 and TRBJ2-6; D remains ambiguous. Per germline, CDR1 MDHEN and CDR2 SYDVKM. CDR3 size: 15 residues. V gave up 5 bases and J gave up 0 bases, with 8 bases separating them.

The chain combines TRBV18 with TRBJ2-4; 9 bases agree with TRBD1. The tail of the sequence fits TRBJ2-7 better, so the J call may be wrong. Germline V CDR1 and CDR2: KGHSH, LQKENI. This CDR3 is 14 amino acids long. In DNA, the CDR3 is TGTGCCAGCTCACCATCCGGACAGGGGAACGAGCAGTACTTC. This sequence encodes CASSPSGQGNEQYF.

This clonotype turned up a few times. The chain couples TRBV5-5 to TRBJ2-3; D call uncertain. The CDR3 sequence is 12 residues long. Trimming took off 3 bases at V and 9 bases at J, with 11 bases between the two ends. The germline V gene encodes CDR1 SGHKS and CDR2 YYEKEE (reference sequence). The CDR3 loop reads CASSWAAETQYF. The CDR3 DNA is TGTGCCAGCAGCTGGGCCGCGGAGACGCAGTATTTT. The full variable domain, its missing parts supplied by reference TRBV5-5 and TRBJ2-3, is DAGVTQSPTHLIKTRGQQVTLRCSPISGHKSVSWYQQVLGQGPQFIFQYYEKEERGRGNFPDRFSARQFPNYSSELNVNALLLGDSALYLCASSWAAETQYFGPGTRLTVL.

As concerns this clonotype: A single base separates this from a much larger clone, so it may be a read error. The V call is TRBV7-9, the J call TRBJ2-1; D not resolved. Germline lookup yields CDR1 SEHNR and CDR2 FQNEAQ (reference sequence). Trimming pared 1 base from V and 10 bases from J, leaving 29 bases between. This CDR3 spans 19 amino acids. The CDR3 nucleotides are TGTGCCAGCAGCTTAGTGGCAGACATCCCTTCCCGGCATTTCGCGGAGCAGTTCTTC. This translates into CASSLVADIPSRHFAEQFF.

V and J are TRBV5-1 and TRBJ2-1; tentative D call: TRBD2 (5 bases). The CDR3 is 15 amino acids. Germline V CDR1 and CDR2: SGHRS, YFSETQ. Trimming pared 0 bases from V and 6 bases from J, leaving 13 bases between. CDR3 region: CASSLVQVGGNEQFF. CDR3 coding DNA: TGCGCCAGCAGCTTGGTTCAGGTAGGAGGCAATGAGCAGTTCTTC.

This clonotype has only a few counts. V gene TRBV7-3 combines with J gene TRBJ2-1, with 9 bases matching TRBD2. The CDR3 length is 15 residues. The ends lost 3 bases at V and 2 bases at J; junction bases unmatched: 2. Germline CDR1 and CDR2: SGHTA and FQGTGA. In nucleotides, the CDR3 is TGTGCCAGCAGCTTCGCGGGGGGGACCTACAATGAGCAGTTCTTC. It encodes CASSFAGGTYNEQFF.

The rearrangement joins TRBV5-6 to TRBJ1-1; D gene ambiguous. Germline-derived CDR1 and CDR2 are SGHDT and YYEEEE. V dropped 4 bases and J dropped 0 bases, with 16 bases sitting between them. The CDR3 has 16 amino acids. The CDR3 here is CASSRVQPAMNTEAFF. The CDR3 DNA follows: TGTGCCAGCAGCCGGGTCCAACCAGCAATGAACACTGAAGCTTTCTTT.

The table lists this clonotype with many counts. The rearrangement uses TRBV4-3 and TRBJ2-1; the D is unclear. Trimming removed 4 bases at V and 5 bases at J, with 12 bases between. The CDR3 totals 14 residues. Germline V gene lookup returns CDR1 LGHNA and CDR2 YSLEER. The CDR3 is CASSPRGPDNEQFF. The CDR3 DNA sequence: TGCGCCAGCAGCCCAAGAGGCCCAGACAATGAGCAGTTCTTC.